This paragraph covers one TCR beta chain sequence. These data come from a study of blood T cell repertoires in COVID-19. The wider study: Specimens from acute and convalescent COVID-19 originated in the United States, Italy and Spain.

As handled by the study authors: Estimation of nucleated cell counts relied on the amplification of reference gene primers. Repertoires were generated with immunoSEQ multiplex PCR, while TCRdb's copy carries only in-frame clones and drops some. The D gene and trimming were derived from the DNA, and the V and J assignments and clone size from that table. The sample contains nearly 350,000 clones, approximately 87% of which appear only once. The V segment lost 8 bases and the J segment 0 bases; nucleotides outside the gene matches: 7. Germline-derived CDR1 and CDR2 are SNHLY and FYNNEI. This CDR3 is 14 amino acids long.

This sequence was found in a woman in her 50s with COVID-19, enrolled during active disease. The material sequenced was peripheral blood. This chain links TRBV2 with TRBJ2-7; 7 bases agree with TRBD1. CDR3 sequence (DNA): TGTGCCAGCGTCCCCGGGACAGTCTCCTACGAGCAGTACTTC. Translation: CASVPGTVSYEQYF.